This TCR beta chain was identified in a study of T cell responses to AZD1222 COVID-19 vaccine. Whole-study findings and limits: The reported proportion of spike-specific TCRs targeting unmutated variant regions was nearly half. Just a handful of people given AZD1222 tested seropositive at baseline.

Pooled together were second doses at about 4 or about 12 weeks. Clones were read by immunoSEQ multiplex PCR, and TCRdb kept only the in-frame ones, dropping some. The table lists 100,000 to 140,000 clones, roughly 90% of them singletons. As concerns this clone: Its cognate antigen is unknown.

The sample was peripheral blood, taken 28 days after the second AZD1222 dose. This sequence originates from an adult who received the AZD1222 COVID-19 vaccine.

The CDR3 coding sequence is TGTGCCAGCAGCAAAGGGACAGCGCCGGGTAGCAATCAGCCCCAGCATTTT. Translation: CASSKGTAPGSNQPQHF. The chain recombines TRBV7-2 with TRBJ1-5, with TRBD1 matching 7 bases. The CDR3 spans 17 residues. The germline gives CDR1 SGHTA, CDR2 FQGNSA. Trimming took 5 bases from V and 0 from J; bases not matched to a gene: 10.